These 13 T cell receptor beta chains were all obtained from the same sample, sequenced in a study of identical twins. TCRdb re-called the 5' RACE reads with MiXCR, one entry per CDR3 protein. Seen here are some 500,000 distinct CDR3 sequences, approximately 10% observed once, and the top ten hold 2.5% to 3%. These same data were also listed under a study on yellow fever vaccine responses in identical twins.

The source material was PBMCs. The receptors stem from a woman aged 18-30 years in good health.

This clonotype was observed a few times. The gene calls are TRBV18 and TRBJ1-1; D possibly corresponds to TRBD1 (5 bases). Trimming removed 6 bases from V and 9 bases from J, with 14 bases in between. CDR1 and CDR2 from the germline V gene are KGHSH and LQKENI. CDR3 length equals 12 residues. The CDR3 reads CASSRDREKAFF. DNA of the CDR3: TGTGCCAGCTCCCGGGACCGTGAGAAAGCTTTCTTT.

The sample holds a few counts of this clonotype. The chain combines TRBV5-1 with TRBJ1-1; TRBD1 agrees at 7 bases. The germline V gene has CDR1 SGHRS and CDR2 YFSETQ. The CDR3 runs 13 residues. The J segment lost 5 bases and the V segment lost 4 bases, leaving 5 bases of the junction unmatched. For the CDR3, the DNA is TGCGCCAGCAGCGCTTCACAGGGGACTGAAGCTTTCTTT. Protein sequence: CASSASQGTEAFF.

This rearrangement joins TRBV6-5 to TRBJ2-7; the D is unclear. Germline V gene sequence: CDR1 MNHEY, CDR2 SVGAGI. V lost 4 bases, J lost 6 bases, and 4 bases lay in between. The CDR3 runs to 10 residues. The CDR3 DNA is TGTGCCAGCAGTTGGCCCGAGCAGTACTTC. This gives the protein CASSWPEQYF.

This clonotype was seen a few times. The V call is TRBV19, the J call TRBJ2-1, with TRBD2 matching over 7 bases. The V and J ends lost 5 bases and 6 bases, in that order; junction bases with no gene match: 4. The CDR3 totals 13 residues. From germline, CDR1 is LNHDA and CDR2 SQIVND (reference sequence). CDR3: CASSASGLNEQFF. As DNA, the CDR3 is TGTGCCAGTAGTGCTAGCGGTCTCAATGAGCAGTTCTTC. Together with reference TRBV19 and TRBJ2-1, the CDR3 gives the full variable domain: DGGITQSPKYLFRKEGQNVTLSCEQNLNHDAMYWYRQDPGQGLRLIYYSQIVNDFQKGDIAEGYSVSREKKESFPLTVTSAQKNPTAFYLCASSASGLNEQFFGPGTRLTVL.

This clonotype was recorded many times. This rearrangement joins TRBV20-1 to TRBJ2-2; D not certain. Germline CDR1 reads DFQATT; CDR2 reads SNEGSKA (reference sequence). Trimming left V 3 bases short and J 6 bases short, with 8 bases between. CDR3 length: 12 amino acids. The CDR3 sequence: CSASFQSGELFF. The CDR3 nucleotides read TGCAGTGCTAGTTTTCAGTCCGGGGAGCTGTTTTTT.

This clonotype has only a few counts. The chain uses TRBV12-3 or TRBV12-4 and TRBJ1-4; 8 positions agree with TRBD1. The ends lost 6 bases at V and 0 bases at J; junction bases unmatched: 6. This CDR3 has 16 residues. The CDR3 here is CASSPGQGATNEKLFF. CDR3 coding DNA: TGTGCCAGCAGCCCCGGACAGGGCGCAACTAATGAAAAACTGTTTTTT.

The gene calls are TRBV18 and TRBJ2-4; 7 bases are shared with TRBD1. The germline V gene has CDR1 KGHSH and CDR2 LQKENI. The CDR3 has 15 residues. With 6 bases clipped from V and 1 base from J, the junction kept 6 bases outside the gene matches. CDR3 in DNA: TGTGCCAGCTCTCCAGGGGGTCGGGCCAAAAACATTCAGTACTTC. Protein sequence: CASSPGGRAKNIQYF.

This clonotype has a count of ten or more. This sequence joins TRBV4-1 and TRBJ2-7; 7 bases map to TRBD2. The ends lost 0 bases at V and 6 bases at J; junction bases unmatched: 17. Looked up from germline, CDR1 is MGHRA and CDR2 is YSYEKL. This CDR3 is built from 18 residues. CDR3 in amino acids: CASSQDRDFGGGPSEQYF. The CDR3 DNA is TGCGCCAGCAGCCAAGATCGGGACTTCGGGGGAGGGCCGTCCGAGCAGTACTTC.

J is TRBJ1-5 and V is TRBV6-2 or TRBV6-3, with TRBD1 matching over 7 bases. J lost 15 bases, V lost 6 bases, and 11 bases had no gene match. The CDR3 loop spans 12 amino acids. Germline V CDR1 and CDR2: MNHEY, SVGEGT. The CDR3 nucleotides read TGTGCCAGCAGCCCCGGGACAGAGCCTCGGCATTTT. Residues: CASSPGTEPRHF.

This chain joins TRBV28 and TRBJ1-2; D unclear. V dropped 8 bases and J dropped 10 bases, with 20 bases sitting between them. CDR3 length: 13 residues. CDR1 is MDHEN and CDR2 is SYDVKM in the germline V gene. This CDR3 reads CASHFREEELYTF. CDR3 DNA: TGTGCCAGCCATTTTCGGGAGGAGGAACTCTACACCTTC.

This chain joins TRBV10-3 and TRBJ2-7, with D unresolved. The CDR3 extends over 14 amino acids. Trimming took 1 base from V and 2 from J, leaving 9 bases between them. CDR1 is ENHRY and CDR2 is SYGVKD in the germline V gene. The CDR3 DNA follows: TGTGCCATCAGTGAGTTGCTTCTCCCCTACGAGCAGTACTTC. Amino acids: CAISELLLPYEQYF.

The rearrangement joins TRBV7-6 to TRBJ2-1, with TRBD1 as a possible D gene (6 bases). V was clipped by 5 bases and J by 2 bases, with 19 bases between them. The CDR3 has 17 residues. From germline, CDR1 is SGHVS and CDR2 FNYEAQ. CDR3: CASSPPSSQGTYNEQFF. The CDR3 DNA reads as TGTGCCAGCAGCCCTCCATCTTCACAGGGCACCTACAATGAGCAGTTCTTC.

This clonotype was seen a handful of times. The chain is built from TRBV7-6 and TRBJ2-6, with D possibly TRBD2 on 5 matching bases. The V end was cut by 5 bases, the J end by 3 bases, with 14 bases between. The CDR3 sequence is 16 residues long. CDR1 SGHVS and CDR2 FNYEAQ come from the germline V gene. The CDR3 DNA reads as TGTGCCAGCAGCCCCCTTGGGAGACTTGGGGCCAACGTCCTGACTTTC. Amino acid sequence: CASSPLGRLGANVLTF.